The T cell receptor (beta chain) under discussion was sequenced for a study of blood T cell repertoires in COVID-19 (dated by TCRdb to about 2020). Regarding the complete study: Samples covering the acute and convalescent phases of COVID-19 were provided by collaborators in the United States, Italy and Spain. The material from the prospective study consisted of cDNA or gDNA derived from T cells, B-cell-depleted T cells, or PBMCs. Subjects who had been exposed to COVID-19, were actively infected with it, or had recovered from it provided the deeply sampled blood TCRbeta repertoires that made up the dataset. The repertoires were made available in a free public database intended to serve as a resource for research on the immune response to SARS-CoV-2. Samples were obtained from the ongoing ImmuneRACE study (first 160 participants) and from over 1,000 subjects provided by 6 global collaborators. Nearly every sample came with metadata listing a de-identified subject ID, COVID-19 status, age in years and sex. Where available, HLA class I and class II types were obtained from metadata supplied by the sample provider rather than from assay-based typing.

Whole blood was collected in K2EDTA tubes by collaborating institutions according to the institutions' own protocols. For TCRbeta analysis, collaborators shipped samples in one of three forms: frozen whole blood, isolated PBMCs, or DNA extracted from either of those sample types. TCRbeta CDR3 regions were amplified from genomic DNA by means of the immunoSEQ Assay, a bias-controlled multiplex PCR. Concerning the study's data processing: Within the assay, amplification of reference gene primers was used to estimate how many nucleated cells each sample contained. Sequence reads were collapsed and filtered to measure the absolute abundance of every unique TCRbeta CDR3 rearrangement. For each sample, productive Simpson clonality was calculated as the square root of Simpson's diversity index across productive rearrangements. TCRdb took over this immuneACCESS table, retaining in-frame rearrangements with V and J assigned. Such tables are incomplete; in checked studies, under half of the missing clones stem from an unresolved V gene, and the remainder is unexplained. Clonal size and the V and J genes are those of that table, whereas D and trimming came from the DNA. The sample table shows some 170,000 clones, and 87% are seen once. Together, the top ten hold 1.5% to 2% of the sample.

Including the terminal cysteine and phenylalanine, the CDR3 comprises 13 residues. CDR3 DNA only is kept here, 39 bases in frame from base 1. CDR1 LNHDA and CDR2 SQIVND were looked up in the germline V gene (reference sequence). V loses 5 bases, J loses 4 bases, and the germline ends lie 12 bases apart. Study-wide conclusions, independent of this receptor: Clinical and demographic metadata were provided uncurated, with the amount varying by source and participant.

As concerns this clone: Which antigen it targets is not known. Per-base qualities were not stored, and no clone one base away is much larger.

The rearranged segments are TRBV19 and TRBJ2-7, and TRBD1 may be the D gene, going by 6 matching bases. The sequence was obtained from a woman aged 50 to 60 with acute or convalescent COVID-19. Source material: peripheral blood. The DNA sequence is given as TGTGCCAGTAGTCAACTCGACAGGTACGAGCAGTACTTC. It is translated as CASSQLDRYEQYF.